What follows describes a single T cell receptor beta chain. Amplification yielded TCR beta CDR3 regions, with RNA transcripts as the source. TCR CDR3 underwent first-round RT-PCR with the HTBI primer set. TCRdb itself ran the multiplex PCR reads through MiXCR, one entry per CDR3 protein. Of about 640,000 distinct CDR3 sequences listed, roughly 20% are singletons. The diagnoses drew upon clinical symptoms, serum thyroxine and TRAb, thyroid ultrasound and orbital computed tomography. Trimming stripped 4 bases from V and 0 bases from J, with 13 bases between. The CDR3 is 15 residues long. Germline V CDR1 and CDR2: MNHEY, SMNVEV (reference sequence). The entry originates in a study of T cells in Graves' hyperthyroidism and ophthalmopathy.

The receptor comes from a man aged 25-45 years with Graves' ophthalmopathy. The V and J genes are TRBV27 and TRBJ2-7; a weak D match, TRBD2 (6 bases). The specimen sequenced was blood. The CDR3 DNA is TGTGCCAGCAGTTCCTCCGGGACTCACTCCTACGAGCAGTACTTC. Its protein product is CASSSSGTHSYEQYF.